The 6 T cell receptor beta chains below come from one sample, sequenced in a study of shared clonotypes between healthy human individuals. Libraries were prepared by immunoSEQ multiplex PCR; TCRdb keeps only in-frame clonotypes and omits some of them. The top ten clones hold 0.36% of a sample with around 2.5 million clones, 93% of them seen once. Specimen: naive CD4+ T cells from PBMCs. The subset here: CD45RA+ positively selected. The source of these receptors is a man younger than 35 in good health. Some clones in this sample may be carry-over from other donors' samples.

For the CDR3, the DNA is TGCGCCAGCAAGGGACTAGCGGGAGCACCTGATACGCAGTATTTT. It specifies CASKGLAGAPDTQYF. The gene calls are TRBV5-1 and TRBJ2-3; 14 bases agree with TRBD2. Germline V gene sequence: CDR1 SGHRS, CDR2 YFSETQ. Trimming took 6 bases from V and 6 from J; bases not matched to a gene: 6. The CDR3 loop spans 15 amino acids.

The chain recombines TRBV7-9 with TRBJ2-2, with D perhaps matching TRBD1 or TRBD2 (5 bases each). Germline CDR1 is SEHNR and CDR2 is FQNEAQ (reference sequence). With 4 bases removed from V and 6 bases from J, the gap between germline ends came to 15 bases. There are 15 residues in the CDR3. CDR3 residues: CASSSPNEGPGELFF. The CDR3 DNA sequence: TGTGCCAGCAGCTCACCAAACGAGGGACCCGGGGAGCTGTTTTTT.

This clone showed up just a few times. This chain links TRBV5-4 with TRBJ1-1, with D uncertain. The CDR3 covers 12 residues. Trimming removed 4 bases at V and 3 bases at J, with 7 bases between. Germline lookup yields CDR1 SGHNT and CDR2 YYREEE (reference sequence). The DNA for the CDR3 is TGTGCCAGCAGCGTAAGATACACTGAAGCTTTCTTT. Translated, it gives CASSVRYTEAFF.

On this clone itself: Other nucleotide sequences from this sample produce the same CDR3. The V gene is TRBV5-1, the J gene TRBJ2-1; TRBD2 agrees at 8 bases. The V gene's germline CDR1 is SGHRS and CDR2 YFSETQ. Unmatched junction bases numbered 6, after V lost 3 bases and J lost 4 bases. The CDR3 totals 15 residues. CDR3 residues: CASSSTSGGYNEQFF. CDR3 nucleotides: TGCGCCAGCAGCTCCACTAGCGGAGGGTACAATGAGCAGTTCTTC.

J is TRBJ2-3 and V is TRBV5-1; TRBD2 matches 13 bases. CDR1 and CDR2 (germline): SGHRS, YFSETQ. The CDR3 runs to 17 residues. The V and J ends lost 5 bases and 2 bases, in that order; junction bases with no gene match: 8. The CDR3 loop is CASRPGLAGDSTDTQYF. CDR3 bases: TGCGCCAGCAGGCCCGGACTAGCGGGAGACTCCACAGATACGCAGTATTTT.

In the case of this clone: At the DNA level, this CDR3 is encoded by other sequences in the same sample as well. CDR3: CASSYSRDNQPQHF. The CDR3 bases are TGTGCCAGCAGTTATTCCAGGGACAATCAGCCCCAGCATTTT. The chain carries TRBV6-5 and TRBJ1-5; a possible D gene is TRBD1 (5 bases). V gave up 3 bases and J gave up 3 bases, with 9 bases separating them. The germline CDR1 and CDR2 sequences are MNHEY and SVGAGI. CDR3 length equals 14 residues.